Following are 18 T cell receptor beta chains from one sample sequenced in a study of CD8 T cells in Susac syndrome. cDNA came from about 0.46 to 1 ug RNA primed by random hexamers. MiXCR, applied by TCRdb to the immunoSEQ multiplex PCR reads, yields one record per CDR3 protein. This table has approximately 200,000 distinct CDR3 sequences, around nine tenths appearing once. The specimen sequenced was CD8+ T cells from PBMCs. The receptor source for this set is a human donor with multiple sclerosis.

V is TRBV9 and J is TRBJ2-1, with a tentative D call TRBD2 (5 bases). Germline assignment: CDR1 SGDLS and CDR2 YYNGEE. This CDR3 has 13 residues. V lost 7 bases and J 4 bases, leaving 12 bases between the germline ends. CDR3 sequence (DNA): TGTGCCAGCGGCACTAGACCTTACAATGAGCAGTTCTTC. Amino acid sequence: CASGTRPYNEQFF.

J is TRBJ2-1 and V is TRBV9; a weak D match, TRBD2 (6 bases). CDR1 is SGDLS, CDR2 YYNGEE, per germline. The germline V and J ends were trimmed by 3 bases and 0 bases, with 13 bases remaining between them. The CDR3 covers 16 residues. CDR3 loop: CASSGEAPSSYNEQFF. The CDR3 bases are TGTGCCAGCAGCGGGGAGGCTCCCAGCTCCTACAATGAGCAGTTCTTC.

This clonotype was counted once. This chain joins TRBV5-6 and TRBJ2-6; 8 positions match TRBD1. This CDR3 is 14 amino acids long. Germline V gives CDR1 SGHDT, CDR2 YYEEEE. With 9 bases clipped from V and 4 bases from J, the junction kept 6 bases outside the gene matches. DNA for the CDR3: TGTGCCACCGGGACAGGCTTCGGGGCCAACGTCCTGACTTTC. Translating it yields CATGTGFGANVLTF.

This chain uses TRBV19 with TRBJ2-5; 7 bases fit TRBD1. Germline CDR1 is LNHDA and CDR2 is SQIVND (reference sequence). The CDR3 contains 14 residues. The trim removed 5 bases at V and 5 bases at J, leaving 8 bases unmatched. The CDR3 DNA follows: TGTGCCAGTAGTGAGAACAGGGGAAGTGAGACCCAGTACTTC. Its translation: CASSENRGSETQYF. Complete variable domain (other parts from reference TRBV19 and TRBJ2-5): DGGITQSPKYLFRKEGQNVTLSCEQNLNHDAMYWYRQDPGQGLRLIYYSQIVNDFQKGDIAEGYSVSREKKESFPLTVTSAQKNPTAFYLCASSENRGSETQYFGPGTRLLVL.

The chain combines TRBV19 with TRBJ1-1; D remains unclear. Germline values: CDR1 LNHDA, CDR2 SQIVND (reference sequence). Trimming left V 5 bases short and J 7 bases short, with 8 bases between. There are 11 residues in the CDR3. CDR3 sequence reads: CASSFGVEAFF. In DNA, the CDR3 is TGTGCCAGTAGTTTCGGGGTTGAAGCTTTCTTT.

This rearrangement joins TRBV9 to TRBJ2-1, with D possibly TRBD2 on 5 matching bases. V was trimmed by 4 bases and J by 7 bases, leaving 12 bases between them. This CDR3 contains 13 residues. Germline V lookup: CDR1 SGDLS, CDR2 YYNGEE. The CDR3 here is CASSPEGWNEQFF. The DNA of the CDR3 is TGTGCCAGCAGCCCAGAGGGCTGGAATGAGCAGTTCTTC.

The V and J genes are TRBV5-6 and TRBJ2-3, with 7 bases fitting TRBD1. The germline gives CDR1 SGHDT, CDR2 YYEEEE. The CDR3 totals 15 residues. The trim removed 0 bases at V and 2 bases at J, leaving 3 bases unmatched. CDR3: CASSLVGGDTDTQYF. The CDR3 bases are TGTGCCAGCAGCTTGGTAGGGGGCGACACAGATACGCAGTATTTT. The full variable domain, its missing parts supplied by reference TRBV5-6 and TRBJ2-3, is DAGVTQSPTHLIKTRGQQVTLRCSPKSGHDTVSWYQQALGQGPQFIFQYYEEEERQRGNFPDRFSGHQFPNYSSELNVNALLLGDSALYLCASSLVGGDTDTQYFGPGTRLTVL.

Written as DNA, the CDR3 is TGTGCCACCGGGCAGAAGCCTGAAGCTTTCTTT. It is translated as CATGQKPEAFF. This chain joins TRBV24-1 and TRBJ1-1; D remains unclear. CDR1 and CDR2 from the germline V gene are KGHDR and SFDVKD. This CDR3 has 11 amino acids. V was pared by 9 bases and J by 6 bases, with 10 bases between.

The chain combines TRBV7-9 with TRBJ2-7, with TRBD2 matching over 11 bases. V was pared by 0 bases and J by 3 bases, with 13 bases of the junction left unmatched. In germline, CDR1 is SEHNR, CDR2 FQNEAQ (reference sequence). This CDR3 has 19 amino acids. The CDR3 sequence: CASSLAQGLAGGSHYEQYF. DNA for the CDR3: TGTGCCAGCAGCTTAGCGCAGGGCCTAGCGGGGGGATCTCACTACGAGCAGTACTTC. Based on the CDR3 plus reference TRBV7-9 and TRBJ2-7, the full variable domain is DTGVSQNPRHKITKRGQNVTFRCDPISEHNRLYWYRQTLGQGPEFLTYFQNEAQLEKSRLLSDRFSAERPKGSFSTLEIQRTEQGDSAMYLCASSLAQGLAGGSHYEQYFGPGTRLTVT.

This clonotype showed up just a few times. V gene TRBV2 combines with J gene TRBJ2-7; 12 nucleotides line up with TRBD2. The CDR3 totals 15 residues. Losses at the gene ends were 6 bases for V and 2 bases for J; bases not matched to a gene: 5. Germline V gives CDR1 SNHLY, CDR2 FYNNEI. The CDR3 sequence is CASRDTSGRTYEQYF. The CDR3 DNA follows: TGTGCCAGCAGGGATACTAGCGGGAGGACCTACGAGCAGTACTTC.

In DNA form, the CDR3 reads TGTGCCAGCAGGATGGCAGGGTACTTGGGAACTGAAGCTTTCTTT. This codes for CASRMAGYLGTEAFF. This chain uses TRBV12-3 or TRBV12-4 with TRBJ1-1; D is possibly TRBD1 (5 bases). The V end was cut by 6 bases, the J end by 5 bases, with 19 bases between. The CDR3 contains 15 residues.

The rearrangement joins TRBV29-1 to TRBJ2-1; D is undetermined. The ends were cut back, 8 bases at V and 8 bases at J, with 10 bases in the middle. The CDR3 sequence is 10 residues long. Germline CDR1 is SQVTM and CDR2 is ANQGSEA. For the CDR3, the DNA is TGCAGCTCCAGTGCTCATGAGCAGTTCTTC. Its protein is CSSSAHEQFF.

This chain's CDR3 is CASSSRSEGYEQYF. The DNA for the CDR3 is TGTGCCAGCAGCTCGCGTAGCGAGGGTTACGAGCAGTACTTC. This rearrangement joins TRBV13 to TRBJ2-7, with TRBD2 as a possible D gene (5 bases). V was clipped by 4 bases and J by 4 bases, with 14 bases between them. Germline V gene sequence: CDR1 PRHDT, CDR2 FYEKMQ (reference sequence). This CDR3 contains 14 residues.

This clonotype came up a few times. The chain combines TRBV5-1 with TRBJ2-7, with D possibly matching TRBD2 (6 bases). The V gene lost 2 bases and the J gene lost 4 bases, with 7 bases spanning the gap. Germline assignment: CDR1 SGHRS and CDR2 YFSETQ. The CDR3 loop spans 12 amino acids. DNA of the CDR3: TGCGCCAGCAGCTTCGCGGGGTACGAGCAGTACTTC. This encodes CASSFAGYEQYF.

This clonotype was recorded once. V gene TRBV6-6 combines with J gene TRBJ1-1; no reliable D call. Germline V gives CDR1 MNHNY, CDR2 SVGAGI (reference sequence). Deletions cut 0 bases from V and 1 base from J, with 12 bases between. This CDR3 has 16 residues. CDR3 in DNA: TGTGCCAGCAGTTACTCGGATCGGCCAGAGAACACTGAAGCTTTCTTT. Its translation is CASSYSDRPENTEAFF.

The chain uses TRBV9 and TRBJ2-1; D is ambiguous. Germline loops: CDR1 SGDLS, CDR2 YYNGEE. Deletions cut 9 bases from V and 12 bases from J, with 7 bases between. This CDR3 contains 8 residues. The CDR3 nucleotides read TGTGCCACCCAAGTGCAGTTCTTC. Protein sequence: CATQVQFF. The whole variable domain, filled in from reference TRBV9 and TRBJ2-1, reads DSGVTQTPKHLITATGQRVTLRCSPRSGDLSVYWYQQSLDQGLQFLIQYYNGEERAKGNILERFSAQQFPDLHSELNLSSLELGDSALYFCATQVQFFGPGTRLTVL.

V usage is TRBV9 and J usage is TRBJ2-1; maybe TRBD2 (5 bases). There are 16 residues in the CDR3. Germline CDR1 and CDR2: SGDLS and YYNGEE. The ends were cut back, 4 bases at V and 2 bases at J, with 16 bases in the middle. The CDR3 protein is CASSLRRANPYNEQFF. Here the CDR3 DNA reads TGTGCCAGCAGCCTCCGGCGGGCCAACCCCTACAATGAGCAGTTCTTC.

The chain joins TRBV13 to TRBJ1-1, with a possible D match to TRBD1 (5 bases). This CDR3 region has 12 residues. V lost 5 bases and J lost 7, with 11 bases in between. CDR1 and CDR2 from the germline V gene are PRHDT and FYEKMQ (reference sequence). The CDR3 region has the DNA TGTGCCAGCAGCCCCGGACAAAATGAAGCTTTCTTT. This gives the protein CASSPGQNEAFF.